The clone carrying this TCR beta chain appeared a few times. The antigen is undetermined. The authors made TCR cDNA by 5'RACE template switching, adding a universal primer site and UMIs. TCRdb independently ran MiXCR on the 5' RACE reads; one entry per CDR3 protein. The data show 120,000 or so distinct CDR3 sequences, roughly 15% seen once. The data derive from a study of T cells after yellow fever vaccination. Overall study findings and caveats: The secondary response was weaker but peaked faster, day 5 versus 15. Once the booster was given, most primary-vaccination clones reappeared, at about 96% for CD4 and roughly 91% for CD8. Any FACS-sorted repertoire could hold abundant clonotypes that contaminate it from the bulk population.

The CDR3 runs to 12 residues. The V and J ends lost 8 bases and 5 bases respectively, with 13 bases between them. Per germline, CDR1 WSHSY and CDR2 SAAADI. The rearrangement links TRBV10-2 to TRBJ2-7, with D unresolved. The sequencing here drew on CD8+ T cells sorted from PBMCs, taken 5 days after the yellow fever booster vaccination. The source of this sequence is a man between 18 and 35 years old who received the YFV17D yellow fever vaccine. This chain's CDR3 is CASQDGSDEQYF. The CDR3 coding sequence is TGCGCCAGCCAGGACGGATCCGACGAGCAGTACTTC.